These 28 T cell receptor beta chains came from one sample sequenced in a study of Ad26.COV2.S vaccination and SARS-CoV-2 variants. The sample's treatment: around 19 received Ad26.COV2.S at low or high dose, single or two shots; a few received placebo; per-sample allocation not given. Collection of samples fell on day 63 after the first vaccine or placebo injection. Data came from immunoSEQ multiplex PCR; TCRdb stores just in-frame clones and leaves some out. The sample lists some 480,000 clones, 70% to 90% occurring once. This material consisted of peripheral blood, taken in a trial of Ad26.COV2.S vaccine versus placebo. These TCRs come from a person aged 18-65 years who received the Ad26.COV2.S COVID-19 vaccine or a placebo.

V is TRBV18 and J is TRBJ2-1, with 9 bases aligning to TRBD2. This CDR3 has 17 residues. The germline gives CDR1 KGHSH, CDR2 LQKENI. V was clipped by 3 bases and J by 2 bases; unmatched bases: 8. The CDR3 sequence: CASSPPVSGGPYNEQFF. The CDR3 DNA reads TGTGCCAGCTCACCCCCGGTTAGCGGGGGCCCCTACAATGAGCAGTTCTTC.

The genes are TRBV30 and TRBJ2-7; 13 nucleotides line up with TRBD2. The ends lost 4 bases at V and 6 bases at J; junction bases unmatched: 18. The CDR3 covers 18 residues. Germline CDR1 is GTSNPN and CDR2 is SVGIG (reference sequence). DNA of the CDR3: TGTGCCTGGACGCGTAGAACTAGCGGGAGGGCCGGCTTCCCCGAGCAGTACTTC. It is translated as CAWTRRTSGRAGFPEQYF.

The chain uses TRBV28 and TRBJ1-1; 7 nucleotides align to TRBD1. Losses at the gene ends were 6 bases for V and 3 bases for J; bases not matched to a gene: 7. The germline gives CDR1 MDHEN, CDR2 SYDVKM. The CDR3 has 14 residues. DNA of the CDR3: TGTGCCAGCAGCAAAGGACAGGCCGACACTGAAGCTTTCTTT. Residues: CASSKGQADTEAFF.

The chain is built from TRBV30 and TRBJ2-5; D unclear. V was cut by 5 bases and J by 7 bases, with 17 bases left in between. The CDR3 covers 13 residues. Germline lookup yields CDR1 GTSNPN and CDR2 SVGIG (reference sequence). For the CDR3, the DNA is TGTGCCTGGGCCAATGGGGTTACGGGGACCCAGTACTTC. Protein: CAWANGVTGTQYF. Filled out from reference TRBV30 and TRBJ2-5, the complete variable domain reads SQTIHQWPATLVQPVGSPLSLECTVEGTSNPNLYWYRQAAGRGLQLLFYSVGIGQISSEVPQNLSASRPQDRQFILSSKKLLLSDSGFYLCAWANGVTGTQYFGPGTRLLVL.

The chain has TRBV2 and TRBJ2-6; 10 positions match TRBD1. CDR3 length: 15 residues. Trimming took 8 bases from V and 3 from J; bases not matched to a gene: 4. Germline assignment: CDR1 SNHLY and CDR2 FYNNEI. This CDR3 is CASGQGVFGANVLTF. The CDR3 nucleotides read TGTGCCAGCGGACAGGGGGTTTTTGGGGCCAACGTCCTGACTTTC.

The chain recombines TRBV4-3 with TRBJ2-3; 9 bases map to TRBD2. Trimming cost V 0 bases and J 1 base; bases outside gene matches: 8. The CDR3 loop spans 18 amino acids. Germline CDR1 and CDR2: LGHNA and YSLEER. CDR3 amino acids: CASSQETLLAGRTDTQYF. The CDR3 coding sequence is TGCGCCAGCAGCCAAGAGACCCTCCTAGCGGGGCGCACAGATACGCAGTATTTT.

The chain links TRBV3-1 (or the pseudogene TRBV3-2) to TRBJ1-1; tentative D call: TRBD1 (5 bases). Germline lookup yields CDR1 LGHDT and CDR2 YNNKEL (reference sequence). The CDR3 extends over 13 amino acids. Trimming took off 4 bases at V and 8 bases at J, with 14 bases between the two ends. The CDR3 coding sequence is TGTGCCAGCAGCCCCTCCCTGGGGCGGGAAGCTTTCTTT. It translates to CASSPSLGREAFF.

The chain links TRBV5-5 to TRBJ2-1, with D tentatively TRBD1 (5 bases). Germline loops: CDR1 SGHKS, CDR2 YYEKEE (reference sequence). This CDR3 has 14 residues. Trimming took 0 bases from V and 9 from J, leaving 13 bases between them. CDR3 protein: CASSLVWGVGEQFF. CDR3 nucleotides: TGTGCCAGCAGCTTGGTCTGGGGCGTAGGTGAGCAGTTCTTC.

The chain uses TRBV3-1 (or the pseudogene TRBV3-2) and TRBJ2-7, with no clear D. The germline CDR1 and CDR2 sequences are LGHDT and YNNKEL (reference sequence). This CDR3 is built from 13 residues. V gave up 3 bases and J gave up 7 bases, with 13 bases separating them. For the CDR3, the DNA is TGTGCCAGCAGCCATTCAGGCTTGAGAGAGCAGTACTTC. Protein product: CASSHSGLREQYF.

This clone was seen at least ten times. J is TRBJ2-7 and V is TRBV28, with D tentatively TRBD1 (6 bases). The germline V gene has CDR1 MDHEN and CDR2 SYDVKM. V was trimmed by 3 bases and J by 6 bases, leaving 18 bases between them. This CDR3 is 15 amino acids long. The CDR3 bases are TGTGCCAGCAGTTTCCGGCCAGGGGCGAGGTCCGAGCAGTACTTC. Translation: CASSFRPGARSEQYF.

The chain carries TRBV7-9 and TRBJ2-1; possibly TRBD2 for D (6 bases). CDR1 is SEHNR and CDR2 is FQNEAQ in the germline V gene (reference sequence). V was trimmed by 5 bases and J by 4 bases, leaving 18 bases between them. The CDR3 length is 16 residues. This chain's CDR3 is CASSPPFRGEYNEQFF. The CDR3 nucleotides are TGTGCCAGCAGCCCCCCTTTCCGCGGGGAATACAATGAGCAGTTCTTC.

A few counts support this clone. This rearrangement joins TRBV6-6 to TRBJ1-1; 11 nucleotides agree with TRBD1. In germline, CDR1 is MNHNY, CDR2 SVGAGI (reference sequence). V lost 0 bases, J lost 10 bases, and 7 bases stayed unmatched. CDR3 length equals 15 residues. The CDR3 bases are TGTGCCAGCAGTTACTCGAGGACAGGGGGCAAGGGAGCTTTCTTT. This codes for CASSYSRTGGKGAFF.

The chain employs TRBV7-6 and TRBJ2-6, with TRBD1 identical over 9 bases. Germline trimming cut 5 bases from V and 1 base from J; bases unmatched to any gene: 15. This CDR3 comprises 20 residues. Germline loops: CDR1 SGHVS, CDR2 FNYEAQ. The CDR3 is CASSPRATGTGRSGANVLTF. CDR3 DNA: TGTGCCAGCAGCCCGCGCGCGACCGGGACAGGGCGTTCTGGGGCCAACGTCCTGACTTTC.

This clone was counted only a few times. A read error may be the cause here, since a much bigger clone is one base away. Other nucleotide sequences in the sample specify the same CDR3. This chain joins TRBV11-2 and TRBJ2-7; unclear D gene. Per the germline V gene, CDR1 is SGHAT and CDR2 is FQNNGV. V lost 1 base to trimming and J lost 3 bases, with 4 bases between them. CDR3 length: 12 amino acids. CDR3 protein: CASSLAGYEQYF. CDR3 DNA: TGTGCCAGCAGCTTAGCGGGCTACGAGCAGTACTTC.

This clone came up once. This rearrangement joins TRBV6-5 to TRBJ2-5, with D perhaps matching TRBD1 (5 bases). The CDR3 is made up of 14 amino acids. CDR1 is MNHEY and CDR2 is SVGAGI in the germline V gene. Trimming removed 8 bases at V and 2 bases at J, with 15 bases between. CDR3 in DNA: TGTGCCAGCCTGTGGACATCCCAGCAAGAGACCCAGTACTTC. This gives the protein CASLWTSQQETQYF.

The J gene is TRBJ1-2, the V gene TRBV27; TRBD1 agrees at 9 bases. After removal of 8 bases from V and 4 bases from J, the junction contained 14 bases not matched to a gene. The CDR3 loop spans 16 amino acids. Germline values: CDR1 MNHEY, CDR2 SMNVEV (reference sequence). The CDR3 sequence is CASHPPGQGVFYGYTF. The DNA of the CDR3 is TGTGCCAGCCACCCCCCGGGACAGGGAGTTTTCTATGGCTACACCTTC.

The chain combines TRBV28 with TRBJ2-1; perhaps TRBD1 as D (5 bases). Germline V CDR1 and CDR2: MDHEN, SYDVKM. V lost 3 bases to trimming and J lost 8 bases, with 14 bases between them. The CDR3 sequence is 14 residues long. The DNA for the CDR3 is TGTGCCAGCAGTTTTAGACAGTTACAAGATGAGCAGTTCTTC. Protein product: CASSFRQLQDEQFF.

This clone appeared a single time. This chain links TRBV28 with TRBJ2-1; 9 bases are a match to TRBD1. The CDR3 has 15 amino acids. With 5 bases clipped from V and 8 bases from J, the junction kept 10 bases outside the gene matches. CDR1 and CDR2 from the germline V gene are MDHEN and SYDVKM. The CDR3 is CASSPAGQGIYEQFF. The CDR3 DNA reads TGTGCCAGCAGTCCGGCGGGACAGGGCATTTATGAGCAGTTCTTC.

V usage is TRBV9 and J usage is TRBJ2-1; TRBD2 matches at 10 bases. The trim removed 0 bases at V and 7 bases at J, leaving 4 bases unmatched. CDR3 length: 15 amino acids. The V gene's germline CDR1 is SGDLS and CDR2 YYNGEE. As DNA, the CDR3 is TGTGCCAGCAGCGTAGTAGCGGGAGGTGGGAATGAGCAGTTCTTC. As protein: CASSVVAGGGNEQFF.

The DNA for the CDR3 is TGTGCCAGCAGTTCCCAACCCACAGGGTGGGCGTCTGAAGCTTTCTTT. Residues: CASSSQPTGWASEAFF. The V gene is TRBV28, the J gene TRBJ1-1, with a weak D call TRBD1 (6 bases). The CDR3 has 16 residues. Looked up from germline, CDR1 is MDHEN and CDR2 is SYDVKM. V was pared by 4 bases and J by 6 bases, with 21 bases between.

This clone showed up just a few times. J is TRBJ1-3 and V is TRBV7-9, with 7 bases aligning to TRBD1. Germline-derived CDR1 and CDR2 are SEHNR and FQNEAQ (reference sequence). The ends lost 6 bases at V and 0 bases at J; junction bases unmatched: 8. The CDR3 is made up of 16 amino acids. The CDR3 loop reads CASRNRDSPSGNTIYF. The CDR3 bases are TGTGCCAGCAGAAACCGGGACAGCCCCTCTGGAAACACCATATATTTT. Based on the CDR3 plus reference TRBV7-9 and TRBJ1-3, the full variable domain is DTGVSQNPRHKITKRGQNVTFRCDPISEHNRLYWYRQTLGQGPEFLTYFQNEAQLEKSRLLSDRFSAERPKGSFSTLEIQRTEQGDSAMYLCASRNRDSPSGNTIYFGEGSWLTVV.

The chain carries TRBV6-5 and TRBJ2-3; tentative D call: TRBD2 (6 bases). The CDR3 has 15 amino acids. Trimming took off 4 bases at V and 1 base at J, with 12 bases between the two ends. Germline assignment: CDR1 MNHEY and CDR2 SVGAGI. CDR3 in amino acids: CASSSRPSGTDTQYF. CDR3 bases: TGTGCCAGCAGTTCCCGCCCTAGCGGCACAGATACGCAGTATTTT.

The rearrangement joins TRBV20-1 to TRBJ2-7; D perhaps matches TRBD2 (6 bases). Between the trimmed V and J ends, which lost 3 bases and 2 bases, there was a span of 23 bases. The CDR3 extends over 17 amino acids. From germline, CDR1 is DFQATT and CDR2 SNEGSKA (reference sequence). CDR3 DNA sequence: TGCAGTGCTAGTCCTCCTAGTGGCGGGGTGATTACCTACGAGCAGTACTTC. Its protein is CSASPPSGGVITYEQYF.

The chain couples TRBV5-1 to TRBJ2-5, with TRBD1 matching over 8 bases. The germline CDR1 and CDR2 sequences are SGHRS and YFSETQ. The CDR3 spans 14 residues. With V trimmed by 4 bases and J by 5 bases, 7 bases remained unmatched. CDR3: CASSGRTGQETQYF. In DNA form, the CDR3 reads TGCGCCAGCAGCGGCCGGACAGGGCAGGAGACCCAGTACTTC. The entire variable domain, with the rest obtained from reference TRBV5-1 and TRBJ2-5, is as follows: KAGVTQTPRYLIKTRGQQVTLSCSPISGHRSVSWYQQTPGQGLQFLFEYFSETQRNKGNFPGRFSGRQFSNSRSEMNVSTLELGDSALYLCASSGRTGQETQYFGPGTRLLVL.

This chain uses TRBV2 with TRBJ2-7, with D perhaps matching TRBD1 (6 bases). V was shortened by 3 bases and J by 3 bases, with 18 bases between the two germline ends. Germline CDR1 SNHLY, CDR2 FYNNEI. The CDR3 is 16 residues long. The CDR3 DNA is TGTGCCAGCAGTGACAGGGGCCTCCTTTCGAGCTACGAGCAGTACTTC. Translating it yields CASSDRGLLSSYEQYF.

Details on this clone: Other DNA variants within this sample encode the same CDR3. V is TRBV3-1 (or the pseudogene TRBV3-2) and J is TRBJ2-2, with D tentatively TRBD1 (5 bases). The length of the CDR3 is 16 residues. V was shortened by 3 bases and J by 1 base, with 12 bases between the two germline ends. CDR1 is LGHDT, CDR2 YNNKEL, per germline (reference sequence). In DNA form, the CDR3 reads TGTGCCAGCAGCCAGGTCACAGGTGGGAACACCGGGGAGCTGTTTTTT. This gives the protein CASSQVTGGNTGELFF.

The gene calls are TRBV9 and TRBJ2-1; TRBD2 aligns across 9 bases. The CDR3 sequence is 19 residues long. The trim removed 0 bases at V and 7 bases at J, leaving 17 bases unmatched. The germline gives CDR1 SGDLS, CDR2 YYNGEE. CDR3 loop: CASSVGASPVAGVWNEQFF. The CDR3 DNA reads TGTGCCAGCAGCGTAGGGGCGTCTCCTGTAGCGGGAGTCTGGAATGAGCAGTTCTTC.

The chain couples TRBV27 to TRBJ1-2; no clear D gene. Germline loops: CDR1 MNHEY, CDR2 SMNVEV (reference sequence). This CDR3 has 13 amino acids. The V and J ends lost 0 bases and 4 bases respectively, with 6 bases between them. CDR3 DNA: TGTGCCAGCAGTTTATCAGGGAGCTATGGCTACACCTTC. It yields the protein CASSLSGSYGYTF.